This T cell receptor (beta chain) was sequenced in a study of CD8+CD57+ T cells in acquired aplastic anemia. Germline-derived CDR1 and CDR2 are KGHDR and SFDVKD. V was trimmed by 0 bases and J by 4 bases, leaving 12 bases between them. CDR3 length: 15 residues. According to the study, genomic DNA was the template for TCR beta VDJ and CDR3 profiling. MiXCR, applied by TCRdb to the reads, yields one record per CDR3 protein. The repertoire holds some 180,000 distinct CDR3 sequences, with more than 60% as singletons. Points from the study as a whole: Overlap between patients and controls comprised some 31 CD8+ CDR3 sequences.

Sequencing involved patients with CD8+CD57+ cell expansion previously shown by flow cytometry. Patients uniformly had severe acquired aplastic anemia. No therapy had been given to the patients at the time of blood sampling. To note about this clonotype: Its antigen is unknown.

The J gene is TRBJ2-7, the V gene TRBV24-1, with D unclear. The source is a human donor with aplastic anemia. Sequenced sample: sorted CD4+, CD8+, or CD8+CD57+ T cells (not recorded which) from PBMCs. The CDR3 coding sequence is TGTGCCACCAGTGATTTGCCGATTACCGTTTACGAGCAGTACTTC. This sequence encodes CATSDLPITVYEQYF.